This paragraph covers one T cell receptor (beta chain) sequence. Its antigen remains unidentified. This entry comes from a study of cytomegalovirus exposure and HLA in healthy donors. While unrecorded immune exposures were likely, the donors were nominally healthy when sampled. Broader study findings: Later, an analysis showed that TCR beta chains associated with HLA were more clonally expanded than others that were equally common.

Primers included in the PCR were 60 Vbeta and 13 Jbeta primers. The repertoire was sequenced with immunoSEQ multiplex PCR; TCRdb's copy has only in-frame clones and lacks some. The data contain some 110,000 clones, 76% of them seen just once; the ten biggest clones take up roughly 8.2%. The sample taken for sequencing was PBMCs. The sequence was collected from a man aged 40-49 years in good health and CMV-seropositive.

The CDR3: CASSLRLAGVAEQFF. The CDR3 bases are TGTGCCAGCAGTTTAAGGCTAGCGGGAGTGGCTGAGCAGTTCTTC. The chain joins TRBV28 to TRBJ2-1; 10 bases are a match to TRBD2. CDR1 and CDR2 from the germline V gene are MDHEN and SYDVKM. J gave up 9 bases and V 2 bases, and 7 bases lay outside the gene matches. This CDR3 spans 15 amino acids.